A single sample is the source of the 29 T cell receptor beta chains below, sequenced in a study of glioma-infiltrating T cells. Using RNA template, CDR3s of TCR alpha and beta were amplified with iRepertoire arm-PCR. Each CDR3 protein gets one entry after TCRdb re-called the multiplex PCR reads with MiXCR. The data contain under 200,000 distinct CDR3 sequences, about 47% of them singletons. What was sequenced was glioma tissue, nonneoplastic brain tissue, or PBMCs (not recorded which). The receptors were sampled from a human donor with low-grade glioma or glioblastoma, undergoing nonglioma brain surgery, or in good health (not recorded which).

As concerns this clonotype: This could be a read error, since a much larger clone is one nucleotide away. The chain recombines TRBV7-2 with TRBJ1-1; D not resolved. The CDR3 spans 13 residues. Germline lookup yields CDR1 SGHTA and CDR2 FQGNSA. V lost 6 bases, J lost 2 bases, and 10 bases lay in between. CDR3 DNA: TGTGCCAGCAGAAGCTTAGTTAACACTGAAGCTTTCTTT. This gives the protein CASRSLVNTEAFF.

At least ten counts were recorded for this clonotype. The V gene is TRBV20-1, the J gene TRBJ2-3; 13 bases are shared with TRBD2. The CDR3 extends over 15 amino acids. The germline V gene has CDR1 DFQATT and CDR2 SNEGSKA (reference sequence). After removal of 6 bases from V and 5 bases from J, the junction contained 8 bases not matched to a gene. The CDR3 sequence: CSAPTSGRAKDTQYF. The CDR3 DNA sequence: TGCAGTGCCCCTACTAGCGGGAGGGCCAAAGATACGCAGTATTTT.

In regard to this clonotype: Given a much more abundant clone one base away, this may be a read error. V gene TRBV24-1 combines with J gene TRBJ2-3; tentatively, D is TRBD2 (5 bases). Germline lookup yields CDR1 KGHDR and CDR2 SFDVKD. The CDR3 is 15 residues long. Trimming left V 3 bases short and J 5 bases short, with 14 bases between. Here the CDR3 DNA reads TGTGCCACCAGTGATAATGGTAGAGGGAGAGATACGCAGTATTTT. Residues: CATSDNGRGRDTQYF.

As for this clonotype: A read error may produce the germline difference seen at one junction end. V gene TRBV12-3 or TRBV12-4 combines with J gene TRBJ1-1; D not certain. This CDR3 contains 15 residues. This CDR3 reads CARSYSGYSNTEAFF. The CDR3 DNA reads TGTGCCAGAAGTTATAGCGGGTACTCGAACACTGAAGCTTTCTTT.

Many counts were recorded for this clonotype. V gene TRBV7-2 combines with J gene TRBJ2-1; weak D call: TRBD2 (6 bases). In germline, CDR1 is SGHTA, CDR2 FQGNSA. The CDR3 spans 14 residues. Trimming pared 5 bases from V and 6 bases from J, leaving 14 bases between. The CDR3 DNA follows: TGTGCCAGCAGCGGCACCGGGAGCTTCAATGAGCAGTTCTTC. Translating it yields CASSGTGSFNEQFF.

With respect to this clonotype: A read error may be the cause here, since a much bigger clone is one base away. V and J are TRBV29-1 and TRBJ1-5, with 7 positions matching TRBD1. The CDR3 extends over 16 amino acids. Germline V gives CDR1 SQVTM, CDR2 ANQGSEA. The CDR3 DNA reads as TGCAGTGCCCGGACAGGAGGGGTCTTCGGCAATCAGCCCAAGCATTTT. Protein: CSARTGGVFGNQPKHF.

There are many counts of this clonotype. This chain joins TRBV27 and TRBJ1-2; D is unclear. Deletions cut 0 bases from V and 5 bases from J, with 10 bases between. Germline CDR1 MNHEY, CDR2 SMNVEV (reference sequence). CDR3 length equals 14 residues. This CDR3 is CASSLSGFAYGYTF. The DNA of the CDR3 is TGTGCCAGCAGTTTATCAGGGTTCGCTTATGGCTACACCTTC.

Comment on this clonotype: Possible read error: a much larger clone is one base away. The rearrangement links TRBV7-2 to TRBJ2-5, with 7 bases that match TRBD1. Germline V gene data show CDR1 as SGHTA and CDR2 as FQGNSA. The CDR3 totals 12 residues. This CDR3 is CASSRQGETKYF. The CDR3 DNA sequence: TGTGCCAGCAGTCGACAGGGCGAGACCAAGTACTTC. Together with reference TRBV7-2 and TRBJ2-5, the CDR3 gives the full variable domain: GAGVSQSPSNKVTEKGKDVELRCDPISGHTALYWYRQSLGQGLEFLIYFQGNSAPDKSGLPSDRFSAERTGGSVSTLTIQRTQQEDSAVYLCASSRQGETKYFGPGTRLLVL.

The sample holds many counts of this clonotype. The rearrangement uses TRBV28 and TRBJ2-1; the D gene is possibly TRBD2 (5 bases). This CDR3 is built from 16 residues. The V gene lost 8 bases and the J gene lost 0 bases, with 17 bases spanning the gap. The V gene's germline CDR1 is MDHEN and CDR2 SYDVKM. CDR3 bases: TGTGCCAGCTTAGCAAGCGGTCGATCCTCCTACAATGAGCAGTTCTTC. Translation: CASLASGRSSYNEQFF.

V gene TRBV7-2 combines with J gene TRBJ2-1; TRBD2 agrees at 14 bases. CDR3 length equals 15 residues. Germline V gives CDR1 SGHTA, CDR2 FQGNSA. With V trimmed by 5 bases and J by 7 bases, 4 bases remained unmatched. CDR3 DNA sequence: TGTGCCAGCAGCGAGGGACTAGCGGGAGATAATGAGCAGTTCTTC. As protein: CASSEGLAGDNEQFF.

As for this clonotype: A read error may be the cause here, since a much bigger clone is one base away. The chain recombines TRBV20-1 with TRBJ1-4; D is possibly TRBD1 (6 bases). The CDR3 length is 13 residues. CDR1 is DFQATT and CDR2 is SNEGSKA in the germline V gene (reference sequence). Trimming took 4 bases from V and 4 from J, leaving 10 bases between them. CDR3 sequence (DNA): TGCAGTGCTAAGGGGGGTTTTAATGAAAAACTGTTTTTT. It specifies CSAKGGFNEKLFF.

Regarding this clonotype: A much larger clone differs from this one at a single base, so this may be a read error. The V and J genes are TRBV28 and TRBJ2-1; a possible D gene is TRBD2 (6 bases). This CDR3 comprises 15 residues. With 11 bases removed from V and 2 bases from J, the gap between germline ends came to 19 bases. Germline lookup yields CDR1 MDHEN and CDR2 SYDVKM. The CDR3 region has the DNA TGTGCCGTCGACAGTTTTGGCGGGACCTACAATGAGCAGTTCTTC. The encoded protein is CAVDSFGGTYNEQFF.

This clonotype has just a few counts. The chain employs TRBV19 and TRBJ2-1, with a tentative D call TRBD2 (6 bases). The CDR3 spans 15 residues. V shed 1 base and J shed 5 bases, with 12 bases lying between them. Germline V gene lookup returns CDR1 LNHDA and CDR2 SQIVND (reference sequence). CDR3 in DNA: TGTGCCAGTAGTATAGCTAGCGCCCGACACAATGAGCAGTTCTTC. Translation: CASSIASARHNEQFF.

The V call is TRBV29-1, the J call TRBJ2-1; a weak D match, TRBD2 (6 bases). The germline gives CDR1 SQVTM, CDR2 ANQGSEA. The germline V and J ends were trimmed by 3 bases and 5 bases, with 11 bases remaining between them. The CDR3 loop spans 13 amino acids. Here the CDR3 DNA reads TGCAGCGTTGAGGGCGGGATCGACAATGAGCAGTTCTTC. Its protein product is CSVEGGIDNEQFF.

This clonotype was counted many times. The CDR3 nucleotides read TGCAGTGCTAGATTCGAGGTTGGGGATGGCTACACCTTC. This gives the protein CSARFEVGDGYTF. This chain joins TRBV20-1 and TRBJ1-2; D unclear. CDR3 length: 13 amino acids. Germline CDR1 and CDR2: DFQATT and SNEGSKA (reference sequence). Trimming pared 2 bases from V and 6 bases from J, leaving 13 bases between.

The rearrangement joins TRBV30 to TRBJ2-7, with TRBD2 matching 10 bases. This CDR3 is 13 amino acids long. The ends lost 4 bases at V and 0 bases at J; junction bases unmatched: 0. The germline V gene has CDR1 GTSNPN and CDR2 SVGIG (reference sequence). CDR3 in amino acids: CAWTSGSSYEQYF. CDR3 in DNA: TGTGCCTGGACTAGCGGGAGCTCCTACGAGCAGTACTTC.

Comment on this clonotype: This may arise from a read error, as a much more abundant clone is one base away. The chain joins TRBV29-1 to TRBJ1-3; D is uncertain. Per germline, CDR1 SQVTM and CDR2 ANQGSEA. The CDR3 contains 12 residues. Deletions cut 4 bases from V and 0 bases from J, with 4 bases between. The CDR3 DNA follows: TGCAGCGTTGGAGTCTCTGGAAACACCATATATTTT. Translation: CSVGVSGNTIYF.

Written as DNA, the CDR3 is TGTGCCAGAAGTGCGACTAGCGGGAGCTCTGGGGCCAACGTCCTGACTTTC. Encoded protein: CARSATSGSSGANVLTF. V usage is TRBV28 and J usage is TRBJ2-6, with 12 positions matching TRBD2. The V gene's germline CDR1 is MDHEN and CDR2 SYDVKM. J gave up 0 bases and V 9 bases, and 6 bases lay outside the gene matches. This CDR3 has 17 amino acids.

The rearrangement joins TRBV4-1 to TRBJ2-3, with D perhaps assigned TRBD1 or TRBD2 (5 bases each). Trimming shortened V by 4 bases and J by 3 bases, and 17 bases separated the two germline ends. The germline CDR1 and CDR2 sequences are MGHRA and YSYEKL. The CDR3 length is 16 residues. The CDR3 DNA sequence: TGCGCCAGCAGCCTGCGAGAGGGGATTGAGACAGATACGCAGTATTTT. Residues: CASSLREGIETDTQYF.

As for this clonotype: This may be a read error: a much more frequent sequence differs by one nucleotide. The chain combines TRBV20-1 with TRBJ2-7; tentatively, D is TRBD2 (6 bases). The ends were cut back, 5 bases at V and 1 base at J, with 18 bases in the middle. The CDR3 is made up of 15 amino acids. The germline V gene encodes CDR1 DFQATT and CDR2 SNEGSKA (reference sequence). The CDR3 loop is CSALGDGRWSYEQYF. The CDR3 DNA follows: TGCAGTGCTCTGGGGGACGGGAGATGGTCCTACGAGCAGTACTTC.

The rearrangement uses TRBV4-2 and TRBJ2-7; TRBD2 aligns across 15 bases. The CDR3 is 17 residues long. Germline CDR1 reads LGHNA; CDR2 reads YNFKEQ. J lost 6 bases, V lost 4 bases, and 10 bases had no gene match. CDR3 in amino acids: CASSLAGTSGRSREQYF. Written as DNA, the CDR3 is TGTGCCAGCAGCCTCGCCGGGACTAGCGGGAGGAGTCGCGAGCAGTACTTC.

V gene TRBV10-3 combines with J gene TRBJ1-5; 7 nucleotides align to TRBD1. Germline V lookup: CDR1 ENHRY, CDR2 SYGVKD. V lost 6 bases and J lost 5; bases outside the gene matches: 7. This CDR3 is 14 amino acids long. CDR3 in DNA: TGTGCCATCAGGGCAGACAGGGCGGATCAGCCCCAGCATTTT. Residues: CAIRADRADQPQHF.

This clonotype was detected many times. The CDR3 is CASSYYSANTEAFF. The CDR3 nucleotides are TGTGCCAGCAGTTATTACTCCGCAAACACTGAAGCTTTCTTT. The chain has TRBV7-2 and TRBJ1-1; D remains unclear. CDR1 is SGHTA and CDR2 is FQGNSA in the germline V gene. This CDR3 comprises 14 residues. V gave up 6 bases and J gave up 2 bases, with 13 bases separating them.

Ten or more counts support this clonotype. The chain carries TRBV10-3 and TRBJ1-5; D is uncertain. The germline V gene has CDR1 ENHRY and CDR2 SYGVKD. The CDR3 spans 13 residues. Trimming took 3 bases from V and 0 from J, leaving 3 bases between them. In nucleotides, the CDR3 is TGTGCCATCAGTGAAAATAGCAATCAGCCCCAGCATTTT. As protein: CAISENSNQPQHF.

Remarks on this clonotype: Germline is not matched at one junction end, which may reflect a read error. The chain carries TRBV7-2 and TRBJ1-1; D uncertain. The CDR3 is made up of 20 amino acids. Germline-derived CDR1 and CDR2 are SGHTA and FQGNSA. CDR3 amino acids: CASSLAPWTRRRSMNTEALF. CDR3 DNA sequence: TGTGCCAGCAGCTTAGCACCCTGGACCCGAAGGAGGAGCATGAACACTGAAGCTTTATTT.

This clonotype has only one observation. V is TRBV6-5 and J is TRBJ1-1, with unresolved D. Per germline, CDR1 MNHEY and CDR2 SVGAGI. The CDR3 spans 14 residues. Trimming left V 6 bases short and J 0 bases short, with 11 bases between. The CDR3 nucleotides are TGTGCCAGCAGCTACCTACAGTTGAACACTGAAGCTTTCTTT. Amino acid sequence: CASSYLQLNTEAFF.

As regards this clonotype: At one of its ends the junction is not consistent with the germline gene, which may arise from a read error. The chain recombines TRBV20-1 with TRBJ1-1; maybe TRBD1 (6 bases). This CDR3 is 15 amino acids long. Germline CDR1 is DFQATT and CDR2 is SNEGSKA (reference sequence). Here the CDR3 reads CSAIGQGMSNTEASF. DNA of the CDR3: TGCAGTGCTATAGGGCAGGGGATGTCGAACACTGAAGCTTCCTTT.

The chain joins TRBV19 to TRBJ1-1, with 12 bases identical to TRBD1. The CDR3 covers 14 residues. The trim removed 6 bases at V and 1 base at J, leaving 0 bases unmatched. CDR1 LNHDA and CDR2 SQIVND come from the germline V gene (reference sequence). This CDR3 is CASRGQGANTEAFF. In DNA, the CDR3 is TGTGCCAGTAGGGGACAGGGGGCGAACACTGAAGCTTTCTTT.

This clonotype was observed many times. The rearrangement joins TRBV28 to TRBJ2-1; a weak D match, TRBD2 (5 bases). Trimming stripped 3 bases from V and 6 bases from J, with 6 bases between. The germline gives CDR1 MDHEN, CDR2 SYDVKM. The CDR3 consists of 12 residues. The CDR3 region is CASSLEANEQFF. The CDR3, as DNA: TGTGCCAGCAGTTTGGAGGCCAATGAGCAGTTCTTC. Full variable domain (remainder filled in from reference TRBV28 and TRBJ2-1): DVKVTQSSRYLVKRTGEKVFLECVQDMDHENMFWYRQDPGLGLRLIYFSYDVKMKEKGDIPEGYSVSREKKERFSLILESASTNQTSMYLCASSLEANEQFFGPGTRLTVL.